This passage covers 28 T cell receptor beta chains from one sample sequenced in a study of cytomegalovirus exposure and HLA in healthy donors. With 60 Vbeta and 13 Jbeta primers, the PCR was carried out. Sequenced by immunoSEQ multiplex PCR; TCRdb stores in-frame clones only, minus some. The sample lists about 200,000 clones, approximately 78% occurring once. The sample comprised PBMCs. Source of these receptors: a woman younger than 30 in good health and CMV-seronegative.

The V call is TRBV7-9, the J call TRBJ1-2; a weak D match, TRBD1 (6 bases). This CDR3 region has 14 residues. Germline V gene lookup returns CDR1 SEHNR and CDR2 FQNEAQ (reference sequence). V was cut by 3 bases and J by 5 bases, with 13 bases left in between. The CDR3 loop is CASSFQGTSYGYTF. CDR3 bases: TGTGCCAGCAGCTTTCAGGGGACGTCGTATGGCTACACCTTC.

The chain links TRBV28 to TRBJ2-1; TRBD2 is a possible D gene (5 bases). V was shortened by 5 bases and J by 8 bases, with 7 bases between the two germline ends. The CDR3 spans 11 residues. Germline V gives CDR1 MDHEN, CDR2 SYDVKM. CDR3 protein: CASSRRYEQFF. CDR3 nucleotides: TGTGCCAGCAGTCGGAGGTATGAGCAGTTCTTC. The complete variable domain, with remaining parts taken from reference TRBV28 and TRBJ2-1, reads DVKVTQSSRYLVKRTGEKVFLECVQDMDHENMFWYRQDPGLGLRLIYFSYDVKMKEKGDIPEGYSVSREKKERFSLILESASTNQTSMYLCASSRRYEQFFGPGTRLTVL.

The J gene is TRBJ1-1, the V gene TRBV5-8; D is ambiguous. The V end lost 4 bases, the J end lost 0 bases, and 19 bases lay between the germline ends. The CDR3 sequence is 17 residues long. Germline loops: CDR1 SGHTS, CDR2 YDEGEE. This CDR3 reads CASSLAYRETLNTEAFF. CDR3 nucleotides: TGTGCCAGCAGCCTCGCGTACCGGGAGACCTTGAACACTGAAGCTTTCTTT.

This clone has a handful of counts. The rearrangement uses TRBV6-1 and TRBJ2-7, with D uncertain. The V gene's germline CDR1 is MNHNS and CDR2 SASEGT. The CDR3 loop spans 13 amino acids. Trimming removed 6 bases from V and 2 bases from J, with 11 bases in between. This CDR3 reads CASRSPYAYEQYF. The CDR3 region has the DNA TGTGCCAGCAGAAGCCCGTACGCCTACGAGCAGTACTTC.

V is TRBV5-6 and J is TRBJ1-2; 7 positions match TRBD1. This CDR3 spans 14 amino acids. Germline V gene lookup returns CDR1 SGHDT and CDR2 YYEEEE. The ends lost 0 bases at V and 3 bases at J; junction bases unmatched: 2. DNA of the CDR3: TGTGCCAGCAGCTTGGGACAGGGCGACTATGGCTACACCTTC. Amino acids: CASSLGQGDYGYTF.

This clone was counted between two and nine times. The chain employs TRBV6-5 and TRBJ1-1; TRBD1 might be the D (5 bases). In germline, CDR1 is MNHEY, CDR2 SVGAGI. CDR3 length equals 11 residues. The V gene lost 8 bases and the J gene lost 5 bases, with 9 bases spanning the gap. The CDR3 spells CASRRGTEAFF. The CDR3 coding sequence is TGTGCCAGCCGCCGGGGGACTGAAGCTTTCTTT.

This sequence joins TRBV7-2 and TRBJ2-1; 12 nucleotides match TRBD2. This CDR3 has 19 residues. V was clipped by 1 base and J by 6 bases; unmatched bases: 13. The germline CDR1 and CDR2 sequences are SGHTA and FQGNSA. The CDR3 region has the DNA TGTGCCAGCAGCTTAGTGAGGGCTAGCGGGAGGGCCTTTGGCAATGAGCAGTTCTTC. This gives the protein CASSLVRASGRAFGNEQFF.

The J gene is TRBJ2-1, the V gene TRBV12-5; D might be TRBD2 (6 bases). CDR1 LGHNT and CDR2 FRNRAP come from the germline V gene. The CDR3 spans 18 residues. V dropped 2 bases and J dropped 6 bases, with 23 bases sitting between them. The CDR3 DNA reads TGTGCTAGTGGTTTGTCGCCACCGACTAGGAGAAGCAGCAATGAGCAGTTCTTC. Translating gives CASGLSPPTRRSSNEQFF.

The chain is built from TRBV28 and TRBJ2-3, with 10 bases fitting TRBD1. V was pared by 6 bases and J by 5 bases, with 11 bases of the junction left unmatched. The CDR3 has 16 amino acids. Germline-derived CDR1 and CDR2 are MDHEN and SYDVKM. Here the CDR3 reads CASRGWDRGNEDTQYF. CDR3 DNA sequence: TGTGCCAGCAGAGGCTGGGACAGGGGAAACGAAGATACGCAGTATTTT.

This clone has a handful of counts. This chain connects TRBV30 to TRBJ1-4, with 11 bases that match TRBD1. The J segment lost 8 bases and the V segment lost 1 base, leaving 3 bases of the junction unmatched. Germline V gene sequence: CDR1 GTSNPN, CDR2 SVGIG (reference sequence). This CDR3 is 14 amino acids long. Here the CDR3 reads CAWSGGQGAEKLFF. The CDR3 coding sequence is TGTGCCTGGAGTGGAGGACAGGGGGCGGAAAAACTGTTTTTT.

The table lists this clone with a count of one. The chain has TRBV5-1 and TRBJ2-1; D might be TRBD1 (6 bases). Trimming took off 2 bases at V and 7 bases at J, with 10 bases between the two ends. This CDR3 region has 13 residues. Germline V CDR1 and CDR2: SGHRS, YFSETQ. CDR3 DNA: TGCGCCAGCAGCTTTCACAGGGATAATGAGCAGTTCTTC. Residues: CASSFHRDNEQFF. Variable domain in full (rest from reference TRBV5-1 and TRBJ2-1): KAGVTQTPRYLIKTRGQQVTLSCSPISGHRSVSWYQQTPGQGLQFLFEYFSETQRNKGNFPGRFSGRQFSNSRSEMNVSTLELGDSALYLCASSFHRDNEQFFGPGTRLTVL.

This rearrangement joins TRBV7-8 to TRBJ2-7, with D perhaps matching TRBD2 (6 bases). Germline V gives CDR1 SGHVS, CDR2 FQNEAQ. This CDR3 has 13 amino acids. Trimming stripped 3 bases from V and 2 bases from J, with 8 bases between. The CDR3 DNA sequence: TGTGCCAGCAGCTTCTCTAGCGCCTACGAGCAGTACTTC. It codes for CASSFSSAYEQYF.

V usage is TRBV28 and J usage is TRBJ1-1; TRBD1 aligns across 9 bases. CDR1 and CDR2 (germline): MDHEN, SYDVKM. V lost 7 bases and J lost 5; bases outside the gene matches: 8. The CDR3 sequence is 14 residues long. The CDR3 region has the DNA TGTGCCAGCACGACACAGGGGGCCTGGACTGAAGCTTTCTTT. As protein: CASTTQGAWTEAFF.

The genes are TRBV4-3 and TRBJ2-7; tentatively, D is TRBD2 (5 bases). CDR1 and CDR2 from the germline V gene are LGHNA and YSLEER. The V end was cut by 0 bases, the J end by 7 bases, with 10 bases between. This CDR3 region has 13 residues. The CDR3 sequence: CASSQEPSGEQYF. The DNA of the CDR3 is TGCGCCAGCAGCCAAGAACCCTCGGGGGAGCAGTACTTC.

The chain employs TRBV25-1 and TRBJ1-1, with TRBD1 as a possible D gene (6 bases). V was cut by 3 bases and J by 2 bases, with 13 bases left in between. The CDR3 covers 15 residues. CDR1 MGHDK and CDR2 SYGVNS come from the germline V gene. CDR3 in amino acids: CASSDVRGANTEAFF. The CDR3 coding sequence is TGTGCCAGCAGTGATGTCCGGGGGGCTAACACTGAAGCTTTCTTT.

CDR3 residues: CASRGQALQLWLYTF. The CDR3 DNA follows: TGTGCCAGCAGGGGACAGGCCCTTCAATTATGGTTGTACACCTTC. The V gene is TRBV28, the J gene TRBJ1-2; 8 positions agree with TRBD1. The CDR3 loop spans 15 amino acids. After removal of 6 bases from V and 11 bases from J, the junction contained 17 bases not matched to a gene. In germline, CDR1 is MDHEN, CDR2 SYDVKM.

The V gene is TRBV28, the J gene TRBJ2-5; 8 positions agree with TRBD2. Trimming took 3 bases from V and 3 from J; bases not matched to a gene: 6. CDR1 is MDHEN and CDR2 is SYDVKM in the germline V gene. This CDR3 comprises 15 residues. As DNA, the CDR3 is TGTGCCAGCAGTTTCCGGGGGGGCGCGGAAGAGACCCAGTACTTC. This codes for CASSFRGGAEETQYF.

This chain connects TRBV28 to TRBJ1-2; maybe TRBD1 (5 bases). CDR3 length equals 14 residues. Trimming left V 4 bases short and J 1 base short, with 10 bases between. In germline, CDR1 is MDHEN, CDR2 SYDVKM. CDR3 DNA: TGTGCCAGCAGTTATGACAGACTTAACTATGGCTACACCTTC. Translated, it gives CASSYDRLNYGYTF.

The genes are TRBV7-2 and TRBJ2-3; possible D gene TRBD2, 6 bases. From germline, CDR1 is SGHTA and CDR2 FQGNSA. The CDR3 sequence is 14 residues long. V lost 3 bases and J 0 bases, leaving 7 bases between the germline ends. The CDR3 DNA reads TGTGCCAGCAGCTTCGGACTAAGCACAGATACGCAGTATTTT. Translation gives CASSFGLSTDTQYF.

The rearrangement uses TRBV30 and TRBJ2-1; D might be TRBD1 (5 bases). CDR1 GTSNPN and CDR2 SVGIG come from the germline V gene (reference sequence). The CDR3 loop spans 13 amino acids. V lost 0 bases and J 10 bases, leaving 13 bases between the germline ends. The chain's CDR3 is CAWSVGVTAEQFF. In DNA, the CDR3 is TGTGCCTGGAGTGTAGGGGTGACGGCCGAGCAGTTCTTC.

CDR3 bases: TGTGCCAGCAGCTTAGGGGGCCCAAACATTCAGTACTTC. This translates into CASSLGGPNIQYF. The chain has TRBV7-2 and TRBJ2-4; D might be TRBD1 (5 bases). With 1 base removed from V and 6 bases from J, the gap between germline ends came to 7 bases. This CDR3 region has 13 residues. Germline loops: CDR1 SGHTA, CDR2 FQGNSA. Full variable domain (rest looked up from reference TRBV7-2 and TRBJ2-4): GAGVSQSPSNKVTEKGKDVELRCDPISGHTALYWYRQSLGQGLEFLIYFQGNSAPDKSGLPSDRFSAERTGGSVSTLTIQRTQQEDSAVYLCASSLGGPNIQYFGAGTRLSVL.

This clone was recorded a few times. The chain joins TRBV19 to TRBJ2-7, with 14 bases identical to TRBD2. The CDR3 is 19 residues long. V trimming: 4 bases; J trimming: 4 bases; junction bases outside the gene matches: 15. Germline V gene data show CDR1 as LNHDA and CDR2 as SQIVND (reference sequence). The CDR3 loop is CASSNKILPGLAGEYEQYF. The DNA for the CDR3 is TGTGCCAGTAGTAACAAGATCCTACCGGGACTAGCGGGAGAATACGAGCAGTACTTC.

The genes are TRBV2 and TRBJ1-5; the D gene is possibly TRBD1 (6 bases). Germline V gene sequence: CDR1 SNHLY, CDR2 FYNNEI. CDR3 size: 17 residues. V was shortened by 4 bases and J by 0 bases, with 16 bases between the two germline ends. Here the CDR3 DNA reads TGTGCCAGCAGTGTCCAACGGGGGGGCGGTAGCAATCAGCCCCAGCATTTT. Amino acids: CASSVQRGGGSNQPQHF.

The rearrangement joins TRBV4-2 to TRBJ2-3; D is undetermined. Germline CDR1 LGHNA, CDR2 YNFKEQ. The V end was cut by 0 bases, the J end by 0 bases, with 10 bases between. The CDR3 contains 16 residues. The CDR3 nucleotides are TGTGCCAGCAGCCAAGACCCAGCCGGGAGCACAGATACGCAGTATTTT. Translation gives CASSQDPAGSTDTQYF.

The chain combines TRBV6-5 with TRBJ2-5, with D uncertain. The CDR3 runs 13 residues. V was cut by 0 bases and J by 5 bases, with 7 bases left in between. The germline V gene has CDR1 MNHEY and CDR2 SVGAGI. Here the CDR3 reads CASSYSIRETQYF. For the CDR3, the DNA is TGTGCCAGCAGTTACTCGATCCGGGAGACCCAGTACTTC.

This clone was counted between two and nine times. The DNA for the CDR3 is TGCGCCAGCAGCGGGGGAGGGACAGGCACTGAAGCTTTCTTT. This codes for CASSGGGTGTEAFF. The chain is built from TRBV5-1 and TRBJ1-1; 8 positions agree with TRBD1. V lost 4 bases and J lost 4; bases outside the gene matches: 6. This CDR3 is 14 amino acids long. The germline gives CDR1 SGHRS, CDR2 YFSETQ.

The CDR3 is CASSQDMAGQNIQYF. The CDR3 DNA reads TGTGCCAGCAGCCAAGATATGGCGGGGCAAAACATTCAGTACTTC. The rearrangement joins TRBV4-2 to TRBJ2-4, with D possibly TRBD2 on 6 matching bases. Trimming removed 0 bases from V and 5 bases from J, with 11 bases in between. Germline V lookup: CDR1 LGHNA, CDR2 YNFKEQ. The CDR3 is made up of 15 amino acids.

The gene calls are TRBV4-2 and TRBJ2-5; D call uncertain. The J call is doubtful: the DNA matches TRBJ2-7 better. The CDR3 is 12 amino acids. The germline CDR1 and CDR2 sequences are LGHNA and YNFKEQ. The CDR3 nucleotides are TGTGCCAGCAGCCAAGACCCCTACGAGCAGTACTTC. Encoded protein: CASSQDPYEQYF.